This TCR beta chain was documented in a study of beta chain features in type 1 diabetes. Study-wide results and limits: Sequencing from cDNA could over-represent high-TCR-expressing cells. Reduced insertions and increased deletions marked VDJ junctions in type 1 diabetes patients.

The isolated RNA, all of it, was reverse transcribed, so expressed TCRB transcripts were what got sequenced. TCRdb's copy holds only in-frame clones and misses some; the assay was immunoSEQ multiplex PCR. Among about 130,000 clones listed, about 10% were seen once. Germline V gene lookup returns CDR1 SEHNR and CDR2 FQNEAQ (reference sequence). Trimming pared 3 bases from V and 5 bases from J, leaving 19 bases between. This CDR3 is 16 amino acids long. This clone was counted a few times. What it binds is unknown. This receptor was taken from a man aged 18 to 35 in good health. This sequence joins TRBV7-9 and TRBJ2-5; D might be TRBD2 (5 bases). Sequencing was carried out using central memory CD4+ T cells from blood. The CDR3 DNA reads TGTGCCAGCAGCTTCTTTAGCGCTGGTTTCTCTGAGACCCAGTACTTC. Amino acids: CASSFFSAGFSETQYF.